Presented here are 3 T cell receptor beta chains from one specimen sequenced in a study of molecular identifiers for immune sequencing clone quantification. Via MiXCR, TCRdb re-called the PCR reads, giving one row per CDR3 protein. The profile covers fewer than 100,000 distinct CDR3 sequences, with around 20% appearing a single time and about 0.95% taken by the ten largest. What was sequenced was naive CD8+ T cells from blood, with Jurkat cell RNA spiked in. Documented subset: FACS-sorted CD8+CD4-CCR7+CD45RA+ naive T cells. The source of these receptors is a human donor in good health. Some libraries in this study had Jurkat cell RNA spiked in.

The count of this clonotype is one. A read error is possible here, since a much larger clone lies one base away. V and J are TRBV6-2 or TRBV6-3 and TRBJ1-1; D is possibly TRBD1 (6 bases). The CDR3 spans 13 residues. CDR1 and CDR2 (germline): MNHEY, SVGEGT. CDR3 coding DNA: TGTGCCAGCAGTTACGGGGGGGCCGCTGAAGCTCTCTTT. It codes for CASSYGGAAEALF.

This clonotype was observed at least ten times. The chain recombines TRBV20-1 with TRBJ1-1; D is undetermined. V was clipped by 5 bases and J by 4 bases, with 11 bases between them. The V gene's germline CDR1 is DFQATT and CDR2 SNEGSKA (reference sequence). This CDR3 comprises 12 residues. DNA of the CDR3: TGCAGTGCTTCTTGGAAGGGCACTGAAGCTTTCTTT. Translation: CSASWKGTEAFF.

V usage is TRBV6-4 and J usage is TRBJ2-7; D is possibly TRBD1 (5 bases). The CDR3 consists of 13 residues. The V gene lost 5 bases and the J gene lost 3 bases, with 11 bases spanning the gap. Germline V CDR1 and CDR2: MRHNA, SNTAGT. CDR3 DNA: TGTGCCAGCAGTCGACAGTGCCGCTACGAGCAGTACTTC. Protein sequence: CASSRQCRYEQYF.